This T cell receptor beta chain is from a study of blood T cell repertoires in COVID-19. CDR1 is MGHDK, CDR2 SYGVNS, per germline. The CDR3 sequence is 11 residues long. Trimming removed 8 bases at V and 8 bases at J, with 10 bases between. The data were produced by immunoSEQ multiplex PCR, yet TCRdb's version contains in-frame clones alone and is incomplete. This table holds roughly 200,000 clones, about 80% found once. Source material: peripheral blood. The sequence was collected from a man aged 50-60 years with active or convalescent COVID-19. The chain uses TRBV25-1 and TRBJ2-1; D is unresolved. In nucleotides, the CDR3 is TGTGCCAGCGCCGTGGGCCATGAGCAGTTCTTC. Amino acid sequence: CASAVGHEQFF.